What follows is one T cell receptor (beta chain) and its context. The clone's antigen remains unknown. Base qualities are missing; no much larger clone stands one base away. The data are from a study of T cell changes during pregnancy in multiple sclerosis (dated by TCRdb to about 2019). With respect to the entire study: The study looked at changes in the T cell repertoire across pregnancy in women with multiple sclerosis.

The library relied on the immunoSEQ multiplex PCR assay. TCRdb provides this immuneACCESS table in a form limited to in-frame rearrangements. Some clones are lacking; in checked studies, under half of them reflect an unresolved V gene, and why the rest are absent is not known. The sample table records tens of thousands of clones; roughly 96% of these occur just once. Clones ranked in the top ten supply over 0.8% of the sample. Cut back by 6 bases and 5 bases, the V and J ends lie 6 bases apart. CDR1 SGHRS and CDR2 YFSETQ were looked up in the germline V gene. Including cysteine and phenylalanine, the CDR3 has 11 amino acids. CDR3 DNA is the only sequence kept; it has 33 bases, read in frame from the first base.

Recombination linked TRBV5-1 to TRBJ2-1; the D gene cannot be named for sure. The specimen comprised peripheral blood, sampled in the second trimester of pregnancy. The TCR was taken from a female donor with multiple sclerosis, enrolled in a pregnancy study. The CDR3 protein: CASTLHNEQFF. In nucleotides, the sequence is TGCGCCAGCACACTCCACAATGAGCAGTTCTTC.